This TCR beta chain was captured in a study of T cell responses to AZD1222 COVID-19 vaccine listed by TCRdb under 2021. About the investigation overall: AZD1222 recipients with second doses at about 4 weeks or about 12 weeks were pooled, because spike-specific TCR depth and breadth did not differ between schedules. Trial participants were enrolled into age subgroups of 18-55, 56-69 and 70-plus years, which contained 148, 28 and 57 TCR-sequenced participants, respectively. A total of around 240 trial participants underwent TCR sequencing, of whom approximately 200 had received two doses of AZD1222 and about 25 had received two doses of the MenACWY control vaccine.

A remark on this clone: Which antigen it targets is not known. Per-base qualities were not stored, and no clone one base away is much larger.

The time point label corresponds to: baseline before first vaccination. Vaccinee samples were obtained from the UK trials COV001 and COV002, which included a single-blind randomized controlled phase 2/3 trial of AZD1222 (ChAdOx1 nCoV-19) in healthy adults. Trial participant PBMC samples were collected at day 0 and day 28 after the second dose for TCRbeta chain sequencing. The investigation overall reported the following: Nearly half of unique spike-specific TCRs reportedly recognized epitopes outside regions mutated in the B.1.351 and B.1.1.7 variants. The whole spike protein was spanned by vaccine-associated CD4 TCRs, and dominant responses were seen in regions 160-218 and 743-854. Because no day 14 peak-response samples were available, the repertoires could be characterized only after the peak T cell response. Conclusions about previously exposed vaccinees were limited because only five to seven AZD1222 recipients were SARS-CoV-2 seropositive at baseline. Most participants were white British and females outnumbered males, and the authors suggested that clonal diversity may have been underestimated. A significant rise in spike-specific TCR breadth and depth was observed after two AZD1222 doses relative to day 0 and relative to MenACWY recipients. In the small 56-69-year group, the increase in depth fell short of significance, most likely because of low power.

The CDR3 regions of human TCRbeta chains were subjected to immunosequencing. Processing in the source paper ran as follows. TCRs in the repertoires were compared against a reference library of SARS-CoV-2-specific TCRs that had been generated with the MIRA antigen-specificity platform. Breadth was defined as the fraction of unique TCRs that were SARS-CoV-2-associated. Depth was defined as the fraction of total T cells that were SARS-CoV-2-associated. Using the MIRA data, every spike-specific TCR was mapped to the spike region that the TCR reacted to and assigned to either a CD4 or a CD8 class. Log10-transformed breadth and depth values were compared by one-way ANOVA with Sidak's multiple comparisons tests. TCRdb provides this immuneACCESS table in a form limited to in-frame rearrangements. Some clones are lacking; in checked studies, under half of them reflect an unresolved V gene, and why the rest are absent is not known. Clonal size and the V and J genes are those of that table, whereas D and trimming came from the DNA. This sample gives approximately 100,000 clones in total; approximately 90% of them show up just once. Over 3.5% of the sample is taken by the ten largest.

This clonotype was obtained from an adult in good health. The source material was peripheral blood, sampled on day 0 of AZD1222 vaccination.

The bases are TGCGCCAATTATAGGACAGGGAAGAATGAGGGGGAAGAGACCCAGTACTTC. Protein translation: CANYRTGKNEGEETQYF. The sequence links TRBV4-3 to TRBJ2-5; the junction holds 8 bases that match TRBD1. Counted from cysteine to phenylalanine, this CDR3 has 17 amino acids. The only DNA kept is the CDR3, 51 bases in frame from the first base. CDR1 LGHNA and CDR2 YSLEER were looked up in the germline V gene. V lost 10 bases and J lost 3 bases, and the count of bases not matched to a germline gene is 19.